The rows below give T cell receptor beta chains drawn from one sample of a study of molecular identifiers for immune sequencing clone quantification. TCRdb processed the PCR reads anew with MiXCR; each CDR3 protein has one entry. The data hold tens of thousands of distinct CDR3 sequences, with 18% observed a single time. Source material: naive CD8+ T cells from blood, with Jurkat cell RNA spiked in. The source of these receptors is a human donor in good health. Some libraries in this study had Jurkat cell RNA spiked in. The CDR3 runs from the conserved cysteine through the conserved F or W. A D gene is named only where the DNA matches it firmly. Size values are once, few and many counts, or a class for expanded clones, and some rows have none.

D gene	J gene	V gene	clone size	CDR3 length	CDR3 protein	CDR3 DNA
TRBD2	TRBJ2-4	TRBV6-7	few	14	CASRGGSSKNIQYF	TGTGCCAGTCGGGGCGGGAGCTCCAAAAACATTCAGTACTTC
-	TRBJ2-2	TRBV5-1	-	11	CASLGDKELFF	TGCGCCAGCTTAGGGGACAAGGAGCTGTTTTTT
-	TRBJ1-1	TRBV29-1	-	15	CSVEDLGSMNTEAFF	TGCAGCGTTGAAGATTTGGGCAGCATGAACACTGAAGCTTTCTTT
TRBD1	TRBJ1-1	TRBV28	many	18	CASSFSKGAAFSNTEAFF	TGTGCCAGCAGTTTCTCTAAGGGGGCCGCTTTTTCGAACACTGAAGCTTTCTTT
TRBD2	TRBJ2-1	TRBV24-1	-	11	CATRGGDEQFF	TGTGCCACCAGGGGGGGGGATGAGCAGTTCTTC
-	TRBJ2-1	TRBV5-1	-	16	CASSQPASGSYNEQFF	TGCGCCAGCAGCCAGCCGGCGTCAGGTAGCTACAATGAGCAGTTCTTC
TRBD2	TRBJ2-3	TRBV7-6	many	18	CASSLAPTTSTLTDTQYF	TGTGCCAGCAGCTTAGCGCCCACGACTAGCACCCTCACAGATACGCAGTATTTT
-	TRBJ2-3	TRBV9	many	15	CASSVDGDPTDTQYF	TGTGCCAGCAGCGTAGACGGAGACCCCACAGATACGCAGTATTTT
-	TRBJ1-2	TRBV21-1	many	18	CASSKARQQPQSNYGYTF	TGTGCCAGCAGCAAAGCCCGCCAGCAACCCCAATCTAACTATGGCTACACCTTC
-	TRBJ2-2	TRBV5-4	many	12	CASTQNTGELFF	TGTGCCAGCACTCAGAACACCGGGGAGCTGTTTTTT
TRBD2	TRBJ2-1	TRBV6-4	many	15	CASSSLAGGGNEQFF	TGTGCCAGCAGTAGTCTAGCGGGAGGGGGAAATGAGCAGTTCTTC
-	TRBJ1-2	TRBV7-9	many	15	CASSLGGGANYGYTF	TGTGCCAGCAGCTTAGGAGGAGGGGCTAACTATGGCTACACCTTC
TRBD2	TRBJ2-3	TRBV28	few	17	CASSLLPSGGSTDTQYF	TGTGCCAGCAGTTTATTACCTAGCGGAGGGAGCACAGATACGCAGTATTTT
TRBD2	TRBJ2-2	TRBV4-1	many	18	CASSQGPASGLNTGELFF	TGCGCCAGCAGCCAAGGCCCCGCTAGCGGGTTGAACACCGGGGAGCTGTTTTTT
TRBD2	TRBJ2-7	TRBV30	many	13	CAWSLVGGYEQYF	TGTGCCTGGAGTTTAGTGGGAGGGTACGAGCAGTACTTC
TRBD1	TRBJ2-6	TRBV24-1	-	18	CATSDRDSESPGANVLTF	TGTGCCACCAGTGATCGGGACAGTGAGAGCCCTGGGGCCAACGTCCTGACTTTC
-	TRBJ2-1	TRBV7-9	few	13	CASRPDGYNEQFF	TGTGCCAGCAGACCGGACGGATACAATGAGCAGTTCTTC
-	TRBJ2-7	TRBV7-9	-	12	CASSPGPQEQYF	TGTGCCAGCAGCCCGGGACCGCAAGAGCAGTACTTC